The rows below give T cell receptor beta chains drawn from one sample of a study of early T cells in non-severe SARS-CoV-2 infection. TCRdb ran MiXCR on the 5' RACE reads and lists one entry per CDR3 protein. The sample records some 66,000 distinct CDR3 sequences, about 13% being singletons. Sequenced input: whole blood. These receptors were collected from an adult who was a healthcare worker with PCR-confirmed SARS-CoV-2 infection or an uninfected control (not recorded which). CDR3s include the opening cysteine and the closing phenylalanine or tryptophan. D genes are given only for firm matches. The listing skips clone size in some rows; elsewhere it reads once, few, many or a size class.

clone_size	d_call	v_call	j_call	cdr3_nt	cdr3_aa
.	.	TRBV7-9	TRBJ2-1	TGTGCCAGCATCGGGAGACATGAGCAGTTCTTC	CASIGRHEQFF
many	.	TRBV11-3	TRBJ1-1	TGTGCCAGCAGCTTAGGGATGAACACTGAAGCTTTCTTT	CASSLGMNTEAFF
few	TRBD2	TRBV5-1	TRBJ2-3	TGCGCCAGCAGCTCCAACCCCCCTAGCGGGAGGGTCCCAGATACGCAGTATTTT	CASSSNPPSGRVPDTQYF
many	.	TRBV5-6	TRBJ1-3	TGTGCCAGCAGCTTGAACTTGATTTCTGGGCACACCATATATTTT	CASSLNLISGHTIYF
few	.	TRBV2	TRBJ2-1	TGTGCCAGCAAGGCGCAAGGGGACTCCAATGAGCAGTTCTTC	CASKAQGDSNEQFF
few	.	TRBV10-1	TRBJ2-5	TGCGCCAGCAGTTGGAGACTAGGAGAGACCCAGTACTTC	CASSWRLGETQYF
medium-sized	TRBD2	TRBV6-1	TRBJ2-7	TGTGCCAGCAGTGAAGGTCGAGCGGGAGGGCCCGGGCAGTACTTC	CASSEGRAGGPGQYF
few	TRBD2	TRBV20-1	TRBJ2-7	TGCAGTGCTAGAGATCCGCGGCTAGCGGGAGGGCCGACCTACGAGCAGTACTTC	CSARDPRLAGGPTYEQYF
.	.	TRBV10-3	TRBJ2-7	TGTGCCATCAGTGAGGGGGGTTACGAGCAGTACTTC	CAISEGGYEQYF
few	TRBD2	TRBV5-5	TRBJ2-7	TGTGCCAGCAGCTTGGGGACTAGCGGGATCTACGAGCAGTACTTC	CASSLGTSGIYEQYF
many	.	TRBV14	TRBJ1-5	TGTGCCAGCAGCCAAGATCGTCGGGGGGTGACTCAGCCCCAGCATTTT	CASSQDRRGVTQPQHF
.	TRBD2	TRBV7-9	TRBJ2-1	TGTGCCAGCAGCTATGAGACTAGCGGGAGGTACAATGAGCAGTTCTTC	CASSYETSGRYNEQFF
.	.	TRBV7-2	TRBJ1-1	TGTGCCAGCAGTATGACAGTGAACACTGAAGCTTTCTTT	CASSMTVNTEAFF
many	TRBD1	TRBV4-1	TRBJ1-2	TGCGCCAGCAGCCCTCAGGGGGCAGGGAGTGGTGGCTACACCTTC	CASSPQGAGSGGYTF
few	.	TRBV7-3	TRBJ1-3	TGTGCCAGCAGCCTCCGCGGGGGATCTGGAAACACCATATATTTT	CASSLRGGSGNTIYF
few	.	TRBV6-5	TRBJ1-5	TGTGCCAGCAGTGGGGGCAGCAATCAGCCCCAGCATTTT	CASSGGSNQPQHF
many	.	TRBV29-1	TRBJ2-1	TGCAGCGTTGCCGAGGCTAATCGCCTGGATGAGCAGTTCTTC	CSVAEANRLDEQFF
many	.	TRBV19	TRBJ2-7	TGTGCCAGTAGTATAGGACTGCGCTACGAGCAGTACTTC	CASSIGLRYEQYF
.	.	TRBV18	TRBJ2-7	TGTGCCAGCTCACAGTTCTCCTACGAGCAGTACTTC	CASSQFSYEQYF
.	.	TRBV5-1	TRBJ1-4	TGCGCCAGCAGCTACGACAGCAGGGATGAAAAACTGTTTTTT	CASSYDSRDEKLFF
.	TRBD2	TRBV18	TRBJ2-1	TGTGCCAGCTCACCGGCCTTGCAGGGACTAGCGGGAGTCAGGCAGTTCTTC	CASSPALQGLAGVRQFF
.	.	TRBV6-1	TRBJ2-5	TGTGCCAGCAGTGAAGCGTCGGGATTTCAAGAGACCCAGTACTTC	CASSEASGFQETQYF
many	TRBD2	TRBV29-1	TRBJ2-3	TGCAGCGGGGGACTAGCGGGTACGCAGTATTTT	CSGGLAGTQYF
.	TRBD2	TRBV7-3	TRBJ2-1	TGTGCCAGCAGCTCCCACCCTCTCACTAGCGGGGGCGGCAATGAGCAGTTCTTC	CASSSHPLTSGGGNEQFF
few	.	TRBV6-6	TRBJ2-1	TGTGCCAGCAGCCAGGGGAATGTGAATGAGCAGTTCTTC	CASSQGNVNEQFF
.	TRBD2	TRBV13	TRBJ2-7	TGTGCCAGCAACACCGGGACTAGACTAGCCTACGAGCAGTACTTC	CASNTGTRLAYEQYF
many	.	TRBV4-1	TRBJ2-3	TGCGCCAGCAGCCAAGATATGAAGACGCAGTATTTT	CASSQDMKTQYF
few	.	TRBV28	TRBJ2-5	TGTGCCAGCAGTTTCGGGCCTCTTGAGACCCAGTACTTC	CASSFGPLETQYF